This T cell receptor (beta chain) was recovered during a study of siplizumab effects on memory and regulatory T cells (dated by TCRdb to the late 2010s). Describing the broader study: The effect of the anti-CD2 antibody siplizumab on alloreactive T-cell subsets was examined in allogeneic mixed lymphocyte reactions constructed from human PBMCs. Broader findings and caveats from the paper: No functional confirmation was obtained for the suppressive function of proliferating Tregs from siplizumab cultures. A naive or memory phenotype could not be assigned to roughly 75-95% of proliferating CD4+ or CD8+ clones. The cumulative frequency of alloreactive sequences traceable to unstimulated CD4+ memory T cells was significantly reduced by siplizumab. Greater diversity appeared to be present in unstimulated naive T cells than in memory T cells, and a substantial contribution to the alloresponse seemed to be made by naive cells. Sequences below about 10^-5 frequency were poorly captured, so only a minor fraction of alloreactive clones could be mapped to unstimulated subsets. Among mappable alloreactive CD4+ clones, the Treg-derived fraction averaged about 75% with siplizumab versus 25% to 30% in control reactions.

The library came from the immunoSEQ multiplex PCR assay. About 10^5 TCR templates per sample were assayed by the deep sequencing platform. Genomic DNA extracted from sorted T cells was used for TCRbeta CDR3 sequencing. Per the original workflow: The R programming language was used for clonal analysis of the TCRbeta CDR3 data. Alloreactive CD4+ and CD8+ clones were identified by comparing unstimulated samples to CFSE-low samples taken after the reaction. Alloreactive CD4+ clones were assigned to regulatory or non-regulatory origin by matching sequences to sorted unstimulated Treg and non-Treg repertoires. Imported from immuneACCESS, the table was reduced by TCRdb to in-frame sequences with V and J called. These copies leave out some clones; in studies compared against another copy, an unresolved V gene accounts for under half, and the cause of the remainder is not known. D and trimming were read from the DNA, whereas the V and J calls and clone size are those reported in that table. Across this sample there are over 95,000 clones, with 93% seen only once. Jointly, the top ten make up around 0.16% of the sample.

Sorted unstimulated T cells and proliferating T cells recovered from mixed lymphocyte reactions were subjected to TCRbeta CDR3 sequencing. Fresh whole blood from approximately ten HLA-typed healthy donors was used to isolate PBMCs. To map where alloreactive clones came from, CD4+ non-regulatory T cells in the unstimulated state were FACS-sorted. There are a few counts of this clone. The target of this receptor is not known. No base qualities exist here, and no much larger clone lies one base off it. This clonotype originated in a human donor in good health. The sequencing input was non-Treg CD4+ T cells sorted from blood. The cell subset or site label, as the study defines it: FACS-sorted unstimulated CD4+ non-regulatory T cells.

The CDR3 reads as follows: CASSLPRGSNQPQHF. The DNA sequence follows: TGTGCCAGCAGCCTCCCTCGGGGTAGCAATCAGCCCCAGCATTTT. Rearrangement joined TRBV7-3 to TRBJ1-5; the D gene is not confidently resolved. The CDR3 spans 15 residues, from the cysteine through the phenylalanine. CDR3 DNA only is kept here, 45 bases in frame from base 1. CDR1 and CDR2, looked up from the germline V gene, are SGHTA and FQGTGA. At the junction V is shortened by 5 bases and J by 0 bases, with 11 bases in between.